Sequencing of this T cell receptor (beta chain) was carried out in a study of immune cell composition in non-small cell lung cancer. Normal lung sampling was at least 3 cm from the tumour, as distant as possible. Profiled with immunoSEQ multiplex PCR; TCRdb holds only in-frame clones, not every one. This sample has about 3,400 clones; 84% occur once, and the top ten carry about 11%. Study-wide results and limits: It was not proven that tumour-reactive clones equal dominant tumour-associated clones. Around 75% of squamous and 30% to 40% of adenocarcinoma cases had tumour-associated clones >0.5%.

This clone was seen a single time. The antigen remains undetermined. V dropped 0 bases and J dropped 4 bases, with 6 bases sitting between them. This CDR3 has 13 amino acids. Per the germline V gene, CDR1 is SEHNR and CDR2 is FQNEAQ (reference sequence). The sequence came from a human donor with non-small cell lung cancer. The specimen was non-adjacent lung tissue. The chain couples TRBV7-9 to TRBJ1-2; D is unclear. The CDR3 DNA reads TGTGCCAGCAGCTTAGCGGCCGTCTATGGCTACACCTTC. Protein: CASSLAAVYGYTF.